The sequence of this T cell receptor (beta chain) was determined in a study of T cells after yellow fever vaccination. In the study overall: Each low-cell-number fraction was prepared by means of SMART-Seq v4 Ultra Low Input.

Whole-study findings and limits: After the booster, around 95% of CD4 and about nine tenths of CD8 primary-response clones were re-detected. Abundant bulk-population clonotypes could contaminate the FACS-sorted repertoires.

The table lists this clonotype with many counts. Its antigen is undetermined. Germline assignment: CDR1 MNHNY and CDR2 SVGAGI (reference sequence). This CDR3 is built from 12 residues. V shed 6 bases and J shed 11 bases, with 16 bases lying between them. TCR cDNA was made by 5'RACE template switching, adding a universal primer site and UMIs. TCRdb re-analysed the 5' RACE reads in MiXCR, keeping a single row per CDR3 protein. The sample carries under 600,000 distinct CDR3 sequences, about a fifth recorded once. The chain uses TRBV6-6 and TRBJ1-1, with D perhaps TRBD1 (5 bases). Here the sequenced sample was PBMCs, taken more than 20 days after the first yellow fever vaccination. The origin of this receptor is a man aged 18 to 35 who received the YFV17D yellow fever vaccine. This chain's CDR3 is CASSIMDNVAFF. The CDR3 DNA reads as TGTGCCAGCAGCATAATGGACAACGTCGCTTTCTTT.